This T cell receptor beta chain was identified in a study of blood T cell repertoires in COVID-19. Generated by immunoSEQ multiplex PCR, the TCRdb table keeps only in-frame clones and is missing some. The table records some 300,000 clones, under 90% of them present only once. Unmatched junction bases numbered 8, after V lost 3 bases and J lost 5 bases. CDR3 length: 15 amino acids. Germline V lookup: CDR1 SNHLY, CDR2 FYNNEI. Sequencing was done on a sample of PBMCs or T cells enriched from blood (not recorded which). The TCR sequence derives from a woman aged 25 to 45 who had recovered from COVID-19. The chain carries TRBV2 and TRBJ2-5; 8 positions agree with TRBD2. This CDR3 is CASSDGAGVLETQYF. The CDR3 DNA sequence: TGTGCCAGCAGTGATGGAGCGGGAGTATTGGAGACCCAGTACTTC.